The clone carrying this TCR beta chain was observed many times. The antigen remains undetermined. One end of the junction is discordant with germline, which a read error may explain. This sample stems from a study of CD8 T cells in ankylosing spondylitis. Study-wide results and caveats: Disease-linked clones were found to be CD8+ and relatively rare in peripheral blood. Significant enrichment of disease-linked clones was reportedly seen in matched ankylosing spondylitis synovial fluid. Eight or nine highly homologous variants made up a TCR beta motif that seemed to typify ankylosing spondylitis blood. Both synovial fluid and blood in reactive arthritis had previously been reported to carry some motif variants.

Looked up from germline, CDR1 is SSHAT and CDR2 is FNYEAQ (reference sequence). CDR3 length equals 16 residues. By quantitative 5'-RACE with molecular barcodes, the TCR beta libraries were made. TCRdb reanalysed the 5' RACE reads using MiXCR and keeps one entry per CDR3 protein. This repertoire shows 220,000 or so distinct CDR3 sequences, approximately 20% found once; its top ten account for about 42%. Sequencing was carried out using blood, either unsorted or a sorted T cell fraction (not recorded which). The V call is TRBV7-7, the J call TRBJ2-1; 8 nucleotides match TRBD2. The clonotype was recovered from a male donor with ankylosing spondylitis. CDR3: CASSPIAGQYYNEQFF. The CDR3 nucleotides read TGTGCTAGCAGCCCCATAGCGGGACAATACTACAATGAGCAGTTCTTC.